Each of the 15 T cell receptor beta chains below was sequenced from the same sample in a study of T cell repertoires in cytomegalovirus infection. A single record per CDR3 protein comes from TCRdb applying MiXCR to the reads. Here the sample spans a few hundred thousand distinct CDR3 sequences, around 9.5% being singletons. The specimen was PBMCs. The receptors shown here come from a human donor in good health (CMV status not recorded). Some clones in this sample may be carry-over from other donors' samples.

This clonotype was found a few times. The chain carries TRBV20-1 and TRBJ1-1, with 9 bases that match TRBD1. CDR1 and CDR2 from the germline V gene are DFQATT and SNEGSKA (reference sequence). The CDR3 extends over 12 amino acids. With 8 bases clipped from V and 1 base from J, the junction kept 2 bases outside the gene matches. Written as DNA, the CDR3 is TGCAGTCGGGACAGGGAGAACACTGAAGCTTTCTTT. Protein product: CSRDRENTEAFF.

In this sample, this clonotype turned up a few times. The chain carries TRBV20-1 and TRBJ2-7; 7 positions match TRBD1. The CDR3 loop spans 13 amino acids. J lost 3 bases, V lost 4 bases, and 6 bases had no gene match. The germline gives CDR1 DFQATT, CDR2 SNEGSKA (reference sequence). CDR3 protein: CSAITGANYEQYF. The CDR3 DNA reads TGCAGTGCTATTACAGGGGCAAACTACGAGCAGTACTTC.

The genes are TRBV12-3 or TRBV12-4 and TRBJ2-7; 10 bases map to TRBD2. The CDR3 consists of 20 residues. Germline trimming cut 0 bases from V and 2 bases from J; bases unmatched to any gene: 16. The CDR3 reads CASSLAKAGGLVLVPYEQYF. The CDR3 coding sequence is TGTGCCAGCAGTTTAGCGAAAGCGGGGGGGCTAGTTTTAGTCCCCTACGAGCAGTACTTC.

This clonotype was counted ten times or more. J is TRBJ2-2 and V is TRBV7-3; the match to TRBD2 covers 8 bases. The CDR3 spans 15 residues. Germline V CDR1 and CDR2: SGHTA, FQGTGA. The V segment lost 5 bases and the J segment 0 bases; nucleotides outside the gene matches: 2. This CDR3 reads CASSPGGTNTGELFF. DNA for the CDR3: TGTGCCAGCAGCCCGGGGGGGACGAACACCGGGGAGCTGTTTTTT.

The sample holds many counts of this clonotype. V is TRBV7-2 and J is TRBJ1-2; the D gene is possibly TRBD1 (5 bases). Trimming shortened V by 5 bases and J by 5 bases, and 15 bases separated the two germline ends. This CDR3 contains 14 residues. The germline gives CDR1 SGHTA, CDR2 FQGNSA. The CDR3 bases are TGTGCCAGCAGCCACGGGCAGGGAAAGTATGGCTACACCTTC. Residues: CASSHGQGKYGYTF.

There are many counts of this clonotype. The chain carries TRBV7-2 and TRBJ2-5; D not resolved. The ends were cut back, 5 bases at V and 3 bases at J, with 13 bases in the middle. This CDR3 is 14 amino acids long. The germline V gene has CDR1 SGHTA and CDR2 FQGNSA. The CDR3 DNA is TGTGCCAGCAGCCGAACTCTAGAGGAAGAGACCCAGTACTTC. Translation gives CASSRTLEEETQYF. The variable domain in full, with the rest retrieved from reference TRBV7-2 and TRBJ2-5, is GAGVSQSPSNKVTEKGKDVELRCDPISGHTALYWYRQSLGQGLEFLIYFQGNSAPDKSGLPSDRFSAERTGGSVSTLTIQRTQQEDSAVYLCASSRTLEEETQYFGPGTRLLVL.

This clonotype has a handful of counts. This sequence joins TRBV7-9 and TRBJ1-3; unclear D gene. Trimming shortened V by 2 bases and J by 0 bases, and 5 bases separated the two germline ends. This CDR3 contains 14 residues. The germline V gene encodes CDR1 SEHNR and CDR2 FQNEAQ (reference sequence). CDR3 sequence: CASSLSISGNTIYF. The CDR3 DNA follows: TGTGCCAGCAGCTTATCGATCTCTGGAAACACCATATATTTT.

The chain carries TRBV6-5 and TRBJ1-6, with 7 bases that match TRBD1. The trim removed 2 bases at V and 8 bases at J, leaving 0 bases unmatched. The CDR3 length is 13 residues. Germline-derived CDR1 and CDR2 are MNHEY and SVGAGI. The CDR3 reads CASSYDRDSPLHF. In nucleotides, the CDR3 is TGTGCCAGCAGTTACGACAGGGATTCACCCCTCCACTTT.

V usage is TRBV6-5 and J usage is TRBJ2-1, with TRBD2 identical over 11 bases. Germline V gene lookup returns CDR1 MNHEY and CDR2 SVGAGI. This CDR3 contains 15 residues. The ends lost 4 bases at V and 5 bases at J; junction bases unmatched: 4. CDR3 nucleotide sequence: TGTGCCAGCAGTTTTGGACTAGCGGGCAACAATGAGCAGTTCTTC. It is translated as CASSFGLAGNNEQFF.

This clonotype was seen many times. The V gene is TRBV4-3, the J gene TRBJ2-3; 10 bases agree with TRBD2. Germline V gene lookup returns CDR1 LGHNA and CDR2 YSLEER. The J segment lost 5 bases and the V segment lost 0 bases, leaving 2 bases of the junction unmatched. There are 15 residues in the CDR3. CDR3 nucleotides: TGCGCCAGCAGCCAAGAACTAGCGGGAAGAGATACGCAGTATTTT. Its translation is CASSQELAGRDTQYF.

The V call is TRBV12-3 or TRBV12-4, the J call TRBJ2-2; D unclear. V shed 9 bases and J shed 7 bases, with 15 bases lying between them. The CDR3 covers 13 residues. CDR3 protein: CASIQFLDGELFF. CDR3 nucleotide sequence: TGTGCCAGTATTCAGTTTTTAGACGGGGAGCTGTTTTTT.

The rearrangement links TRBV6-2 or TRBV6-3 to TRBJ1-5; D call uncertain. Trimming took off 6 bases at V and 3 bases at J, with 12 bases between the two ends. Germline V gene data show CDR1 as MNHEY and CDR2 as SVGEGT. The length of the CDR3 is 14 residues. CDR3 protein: CASRHRSDNQPQHF. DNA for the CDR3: TGTGCCAGCAGACACCGGAGTGACAATCAGCCCCAGCATTTT.

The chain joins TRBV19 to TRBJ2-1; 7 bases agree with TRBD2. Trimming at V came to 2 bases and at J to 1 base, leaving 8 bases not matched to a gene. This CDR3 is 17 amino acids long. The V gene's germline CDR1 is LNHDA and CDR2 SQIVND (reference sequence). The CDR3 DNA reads TGTGCCAGTAGTATACGTGGACCGGGGGGATCCTACAATGAGCAGTTCTTC. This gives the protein CASSIRGPGGSYNEQFF.

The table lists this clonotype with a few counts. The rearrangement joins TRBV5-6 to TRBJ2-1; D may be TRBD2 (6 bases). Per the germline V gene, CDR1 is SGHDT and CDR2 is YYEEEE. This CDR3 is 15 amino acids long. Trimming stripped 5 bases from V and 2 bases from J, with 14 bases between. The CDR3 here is CASSGGDHPYNEQFF. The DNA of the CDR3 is TGTGCCAGCAGTGGCGGGGATCACCCCTACAATGAGCAGTTCTTC.

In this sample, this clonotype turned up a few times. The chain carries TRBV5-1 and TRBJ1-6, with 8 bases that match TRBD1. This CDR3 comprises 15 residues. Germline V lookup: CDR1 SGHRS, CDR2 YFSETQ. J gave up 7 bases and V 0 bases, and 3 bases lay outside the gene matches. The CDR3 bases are TGCGCCAGCAGCTTGGATGGACAGGGAAATTCACCCCTCCACTTT. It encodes CASSLDGQGNSPLHF.